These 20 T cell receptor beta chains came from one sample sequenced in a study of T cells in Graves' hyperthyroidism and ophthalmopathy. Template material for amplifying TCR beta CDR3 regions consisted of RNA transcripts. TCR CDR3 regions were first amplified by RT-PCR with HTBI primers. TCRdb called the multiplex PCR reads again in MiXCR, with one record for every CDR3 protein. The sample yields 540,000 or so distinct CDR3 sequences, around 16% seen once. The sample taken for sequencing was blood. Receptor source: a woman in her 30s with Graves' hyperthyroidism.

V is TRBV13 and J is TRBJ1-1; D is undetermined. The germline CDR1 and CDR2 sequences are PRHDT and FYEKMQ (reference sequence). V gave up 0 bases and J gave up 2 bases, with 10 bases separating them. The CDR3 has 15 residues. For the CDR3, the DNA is TGTGCCAGCAGCTTAGGGCCGGGATCTAACACTGAAGCTTTCTTT. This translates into CASSLGPGSNTEAFF.

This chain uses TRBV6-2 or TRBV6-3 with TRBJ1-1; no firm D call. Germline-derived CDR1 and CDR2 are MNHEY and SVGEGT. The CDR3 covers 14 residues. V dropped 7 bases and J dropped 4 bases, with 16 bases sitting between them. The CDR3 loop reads CASKSGPLGTEAFF. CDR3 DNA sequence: TGTGCCAGCAAATCAGGCCCCCTCGGCACTGAAGCTTTCTTT.

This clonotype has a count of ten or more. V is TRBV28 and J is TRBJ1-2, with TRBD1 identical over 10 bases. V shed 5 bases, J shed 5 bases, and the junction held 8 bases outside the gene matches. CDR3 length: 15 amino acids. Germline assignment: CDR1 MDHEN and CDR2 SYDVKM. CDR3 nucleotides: TGTGCCAGCAGTACGACAGGGGGCCTACGGTATGGCTACACCTTC. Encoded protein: CASSTTGGLRYGYTF.

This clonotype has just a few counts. CDR3 residues: CATSAGRETQYF. CDR3 coding DNA: TGTGCCACCAGTGCTGGAAGGGAGACCCAGTACTTC. The genes are TRBV24-1 and TRBJ2-5; D is unresolved. Trimming left V 5 bases short and J 5 bases short, with 8 bases between. There are 12 residues in the CDR3. Germline values: CDR1 KGHDR, CDR2 SFDVKD.

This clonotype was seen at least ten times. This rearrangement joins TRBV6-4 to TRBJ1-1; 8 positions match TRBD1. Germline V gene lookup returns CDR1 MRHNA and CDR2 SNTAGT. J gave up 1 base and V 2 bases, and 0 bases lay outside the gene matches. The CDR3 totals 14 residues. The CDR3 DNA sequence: TGTGCCAGCAGTGACGGGACAGGGAACACTGAAGCTTTCTTT. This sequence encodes CASSDGTGNTEAFF.

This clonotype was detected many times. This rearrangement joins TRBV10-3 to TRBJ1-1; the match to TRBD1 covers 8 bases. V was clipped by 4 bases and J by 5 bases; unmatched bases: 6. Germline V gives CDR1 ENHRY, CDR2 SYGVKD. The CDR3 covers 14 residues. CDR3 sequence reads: CAISALDRETEAFF. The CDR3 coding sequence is TGTGCCATCAGTGCCCTGGACAGGGAGACTGAAGCTTTCTTT.

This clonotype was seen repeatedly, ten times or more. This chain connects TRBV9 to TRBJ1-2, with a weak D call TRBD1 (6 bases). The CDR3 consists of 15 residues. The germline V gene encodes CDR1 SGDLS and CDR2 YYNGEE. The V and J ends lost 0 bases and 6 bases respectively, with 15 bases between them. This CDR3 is CASSVAVTGMDGYTF. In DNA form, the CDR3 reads TGTGCCAGCAGCGTAGCCGTAACAGGGATGGATGGCTACACCTTC.

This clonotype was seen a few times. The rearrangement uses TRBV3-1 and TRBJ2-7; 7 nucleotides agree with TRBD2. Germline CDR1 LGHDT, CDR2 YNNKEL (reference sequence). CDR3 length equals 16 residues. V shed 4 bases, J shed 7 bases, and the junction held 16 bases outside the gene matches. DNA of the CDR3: TGTGCCAGCAGCCCCCTGACTAGCTTCCCGGTTGGGGAGCAGTACTTC. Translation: CASSPLTSFPVGEQYF.

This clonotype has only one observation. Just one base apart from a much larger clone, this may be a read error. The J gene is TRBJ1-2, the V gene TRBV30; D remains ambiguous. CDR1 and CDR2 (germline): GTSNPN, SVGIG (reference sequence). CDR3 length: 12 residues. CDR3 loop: CARSLENYGYTF. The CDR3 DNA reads TGTGCCCGGAGCTTGGAGAACTATGGCTACACCTTC.

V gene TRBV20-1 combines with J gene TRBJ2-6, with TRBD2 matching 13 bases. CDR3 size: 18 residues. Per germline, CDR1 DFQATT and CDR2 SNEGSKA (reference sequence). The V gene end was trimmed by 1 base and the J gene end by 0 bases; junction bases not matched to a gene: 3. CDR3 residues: CSARGLAGGSSGANVLTF. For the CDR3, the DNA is TGCAGTGCTAGAGGACTAGCGGGAGGTAGCTCTGGGGCCAACGTCCTGACTTTC.

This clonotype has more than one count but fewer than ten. The CDR3 loop is CASSPDRGLGNYGYTF. CDR3 bases: TGCGCCAGCAGCCCGGACAGGGGGCTGGGTAACTATGGCTACACCTTC. V and J are TRBV5-1 and TRBJ1-2, with TRBD1 matching 11 bases. Germline CDR1 reads SGHRS; CDR2 reads YFSETQ. The CDR3 spans 16 residues. Losses at the gene ends were 4 bases for V and 1 base for J; bases not matched to a gene: 6.

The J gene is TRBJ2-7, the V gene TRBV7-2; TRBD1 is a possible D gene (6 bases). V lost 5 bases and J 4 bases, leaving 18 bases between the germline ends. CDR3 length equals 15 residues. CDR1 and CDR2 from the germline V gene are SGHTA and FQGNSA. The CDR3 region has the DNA TGTGCCAGCAGCATCTCCGGGACACTATCTTACGAGCAGTACTTC. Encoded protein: CASSISGTLSYEQYF. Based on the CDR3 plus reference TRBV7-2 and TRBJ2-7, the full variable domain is GAGVSQSPSNKVTEKGKDVELRCDPISGHTALYWYRQSLGQGLEFLIYFQGNSAPDKSGLPSDRFSAERTGGSVSTLTIQRTQQEDSAVYLCASSISGTLSYEQYFGPGTRLTVT.

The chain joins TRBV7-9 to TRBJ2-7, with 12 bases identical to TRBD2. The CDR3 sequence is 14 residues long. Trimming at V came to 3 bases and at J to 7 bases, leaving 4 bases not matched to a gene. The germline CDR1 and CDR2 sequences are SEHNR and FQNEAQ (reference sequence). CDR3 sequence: CASSFTGTSGEQYF. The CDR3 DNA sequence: TGTGCCAGCAGCTTTACCGGGACTAGCGGGGAGCAGTACTTC.

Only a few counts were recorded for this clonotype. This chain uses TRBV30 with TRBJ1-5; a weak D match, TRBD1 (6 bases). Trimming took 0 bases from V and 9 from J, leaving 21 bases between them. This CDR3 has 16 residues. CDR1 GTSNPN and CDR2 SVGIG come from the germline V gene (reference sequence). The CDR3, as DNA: TGTGCCTGGAGTGTTCGGTCAGGGGCGGGAGGAGGGCCCCAGCATTTT. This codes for CAWSVRSGAGGGPQHF.

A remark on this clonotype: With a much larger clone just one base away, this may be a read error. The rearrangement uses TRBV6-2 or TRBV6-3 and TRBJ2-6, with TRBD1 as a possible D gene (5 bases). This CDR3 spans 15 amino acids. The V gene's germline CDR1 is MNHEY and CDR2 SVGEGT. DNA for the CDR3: TGTGTCAGCAGCCCTCAAGGGGTGGGGGCCAACGTCCTGACTTTC. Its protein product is CVSSPQGVGANVLTF.

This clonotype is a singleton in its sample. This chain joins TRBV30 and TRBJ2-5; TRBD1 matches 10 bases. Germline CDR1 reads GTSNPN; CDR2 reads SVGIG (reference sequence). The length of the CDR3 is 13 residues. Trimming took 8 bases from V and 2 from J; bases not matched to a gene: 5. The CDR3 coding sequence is TGTGCCCACGACAGGGGGCATCAAGAGACCCAGTACTTC. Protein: CAHDRGHQETQYF.

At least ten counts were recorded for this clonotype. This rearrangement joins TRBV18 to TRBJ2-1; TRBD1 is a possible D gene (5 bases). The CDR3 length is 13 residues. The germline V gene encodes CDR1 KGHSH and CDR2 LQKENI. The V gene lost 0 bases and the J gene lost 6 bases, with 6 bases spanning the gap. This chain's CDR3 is CASSPPQGNEQFF. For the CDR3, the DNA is TGTGCCAGCTCACCACCGCAGGGCAATGAGCAGTTCTTC.

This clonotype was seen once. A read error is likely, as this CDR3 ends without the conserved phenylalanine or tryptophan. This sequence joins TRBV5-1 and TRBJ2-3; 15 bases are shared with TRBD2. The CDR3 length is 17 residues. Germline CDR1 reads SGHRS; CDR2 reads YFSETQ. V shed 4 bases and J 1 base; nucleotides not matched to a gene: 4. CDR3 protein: CASSPGLAGGGTDTQYS. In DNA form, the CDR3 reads TGCGCCAGCAGCCCGGGACTAGCGGGAGGAGGCACAGATACGCAGTATTCT.

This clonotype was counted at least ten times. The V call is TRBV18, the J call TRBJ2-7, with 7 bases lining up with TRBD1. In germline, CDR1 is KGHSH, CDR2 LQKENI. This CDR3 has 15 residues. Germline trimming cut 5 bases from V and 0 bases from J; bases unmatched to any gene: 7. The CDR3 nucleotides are TGTGCCAGCTCATCCGGGACAGATCCCTCCTACGAGCAGTACTTC. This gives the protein CASSSGTDPSYEQYF.

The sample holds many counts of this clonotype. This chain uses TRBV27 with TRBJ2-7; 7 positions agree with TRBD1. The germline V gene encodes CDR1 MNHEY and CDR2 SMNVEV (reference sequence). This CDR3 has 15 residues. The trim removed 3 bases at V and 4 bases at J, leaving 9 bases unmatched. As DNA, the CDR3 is TGTGCCAGCAGTTTCCCCGGGACAGAACCATACGAGCAGTACTTC. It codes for CASSFPGTEPYEQYF.